This entry features one T cell receptor beta chain sequence. Its antigen is not identified. Trimming removed 4 bases from V and 4 bases from J, with 11 bases in between. From germline, CDR1 is SGHDT and CDR2 YYEEEE. There are 13 residues in the CDR3. The data are from a study of shared clonotypes between healthy human individuals. Study context: A donor's plate count was three for CD4 naive and three for CD4 memory; CD8 naive had two and CD8 memory one. Study observations and caveats: It was the non-shared clonotypes that had lower generation probabilities than clonotypes shared by all four donors. Larger estimated richness was generally recorded for naive subsets relative to memory subsets.

Generated by immunoSEQ multiplex PCR, the TCRdb table keeps only in-frame clones and is missing some. This table has 2 million to 3 million clones, roughly 93% appearing once. The TCR comes from a man younger than 35 in good health. Some clones in this sample may be carry-over from other donors' samples. Sequenced input: naive CD4+ T cells from PBMCs. Noted subset: CD45RA+ positively selected. The V call is TRBV5-6, the J call TRBJ1-2; TRBD1 is a possible D gene (5 bases). Here the CDR3 DNA reads TGTGCCAGCAGCGAAGCAGGGCTCTATGGCTACACCTTC. The encoded protein is CASSEAGLYGYTF. The whole variable domain, remainder taken from reference TRBV5-6 and TRBJ1-2, is DAGVTQSPTHLIKTRGQQVTLRCSPKSGHDTVSWYQQALGQGPQFIFQYYEEEERQRGNFPDRFSGHQFPNYSSELNVNALLLGDSALYLCASSEAGLYGYTFGSGTRLTVV.